The clone carrying this TCR beta chain has just a few counts. The CDR3 spans 15 residues. The germline gives CDR1 SEHNR, CDR2 FQNEAQ (reference sequence). Unmatched junction bases numbered 10, after V lost 5 bases and J lost 7 bases. From the 5' RACE reads, TCRdb called clonotypes with MiXCR, one entry per CDR3 protein. The sample includes some 32,000 distinct CDR3 sequences, 24% of them seen just once. The rearrangement joins TRBV7-9 to TRBJ2-1, with 8 bases that match TRBD1. The TCR originated in a female donor with breast cancer. Sequencing was carried out using memory CD4+ T cells sorted from blood. The sample's subset: memory CD4+ T cells, CD4+CD45RO+CD25-. CDR3 amino acids: CASSPAGQVNNEQFF. CDR3 DNA sequence: TGTGCCAGCAGCCCGGCGGGACAGGTTAATAATGAGCAGTTCTTC.